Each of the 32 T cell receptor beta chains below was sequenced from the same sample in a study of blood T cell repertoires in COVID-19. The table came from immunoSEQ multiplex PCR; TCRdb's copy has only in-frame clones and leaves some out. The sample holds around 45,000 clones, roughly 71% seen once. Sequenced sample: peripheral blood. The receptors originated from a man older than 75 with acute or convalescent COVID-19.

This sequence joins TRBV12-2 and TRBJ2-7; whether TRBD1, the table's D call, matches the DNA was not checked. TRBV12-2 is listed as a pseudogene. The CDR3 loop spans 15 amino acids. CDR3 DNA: TGTGCAAGTCGCTTACAAGGGGACAGGGGGGACGAGCAGTACTTC. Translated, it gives CASRLQGDRGDEQYF.

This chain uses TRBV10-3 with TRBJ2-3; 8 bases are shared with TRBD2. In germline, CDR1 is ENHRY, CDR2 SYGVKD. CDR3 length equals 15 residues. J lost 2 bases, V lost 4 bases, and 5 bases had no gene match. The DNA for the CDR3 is TGTGCCATCAGTGTTGAGCGGGAGCTCACAGATACGCAGTATTTT. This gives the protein CAISVERELTDTQYF.

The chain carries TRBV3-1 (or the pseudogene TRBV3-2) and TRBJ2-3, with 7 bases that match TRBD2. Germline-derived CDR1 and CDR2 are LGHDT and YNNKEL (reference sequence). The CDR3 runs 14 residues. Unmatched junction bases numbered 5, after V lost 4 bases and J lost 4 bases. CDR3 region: CASSPPGGADTQYF. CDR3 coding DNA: TGTGCCAGCAGCCCACCGGGAGGAGCAGATACGCAGTATTTT.

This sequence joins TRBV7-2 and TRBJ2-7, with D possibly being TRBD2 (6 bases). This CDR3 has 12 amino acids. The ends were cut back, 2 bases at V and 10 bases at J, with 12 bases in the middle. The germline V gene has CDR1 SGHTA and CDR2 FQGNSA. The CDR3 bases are TGTGCCAGCAGCTTAAACCGCGGGGACCAGTACTTC. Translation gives CASSLNRGDQYF. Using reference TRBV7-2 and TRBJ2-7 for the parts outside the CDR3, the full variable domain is GAGVSQSPSNKVTEKGKDVELRCDPISGHTALYWYRQSLGQGLEFLIYFQGNSAPDKSGLPSDRFSAERTGGSVSTLTIQRTQQEDSAVYLCASSLNRGDQYFGPGTRLTVT.

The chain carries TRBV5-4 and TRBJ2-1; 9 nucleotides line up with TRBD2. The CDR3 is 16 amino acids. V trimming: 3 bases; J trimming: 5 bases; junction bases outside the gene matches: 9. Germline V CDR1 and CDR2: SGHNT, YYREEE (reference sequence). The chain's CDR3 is CASSSPTSGLNNEQFF. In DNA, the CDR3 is TGTGCCAGCAGCTCCCCGACTAGCGGACTCAACAATGAGCAGTTCTTC.

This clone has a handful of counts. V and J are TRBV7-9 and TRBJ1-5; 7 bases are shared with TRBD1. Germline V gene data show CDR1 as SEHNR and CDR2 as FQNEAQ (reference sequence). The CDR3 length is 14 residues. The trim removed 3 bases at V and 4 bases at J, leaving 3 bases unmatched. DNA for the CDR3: TGTGCCAGCAGCTTTCAGGACAGGAATCAGCCCCAGCATTTT. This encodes CASSFQDRNQPQHF.

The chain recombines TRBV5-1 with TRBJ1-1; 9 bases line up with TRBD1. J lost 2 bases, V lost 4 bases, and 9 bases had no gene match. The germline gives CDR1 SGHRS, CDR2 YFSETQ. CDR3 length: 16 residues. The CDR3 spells CASSPGQGRFNTEAFF. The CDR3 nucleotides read TGCGCCAGCAGCCCCGGACAGGGGAGGTTTAACACTGAAGCTTTCTTT.

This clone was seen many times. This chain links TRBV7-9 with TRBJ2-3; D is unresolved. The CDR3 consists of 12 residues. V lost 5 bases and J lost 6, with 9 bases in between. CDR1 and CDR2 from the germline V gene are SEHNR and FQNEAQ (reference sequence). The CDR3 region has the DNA TGTGCCAGCAGCCAAGGAGTTGATACGCAGTATTTT. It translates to CASSQGVDTQYF. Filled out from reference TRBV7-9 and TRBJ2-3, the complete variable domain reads DTGVSQNPRHKITKRGQNVTFRCDPISEHNRLYWYRQTLGQGPEFLTYFQNEAQLEKSRLLSDRFSAERPKGSFSTLEIQRTEQGDSAMYLCASSQGVDTQYFGPGTRLTVL.

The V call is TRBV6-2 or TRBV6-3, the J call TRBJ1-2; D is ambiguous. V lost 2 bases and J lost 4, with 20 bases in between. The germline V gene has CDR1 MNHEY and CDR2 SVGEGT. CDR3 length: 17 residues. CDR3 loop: CASSYIRRAPGSYGYTF. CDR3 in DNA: TGTGCCAGCAGTTACATCCGGCGGGCGCCAGGCAGCTATGGCTACACCTTC.

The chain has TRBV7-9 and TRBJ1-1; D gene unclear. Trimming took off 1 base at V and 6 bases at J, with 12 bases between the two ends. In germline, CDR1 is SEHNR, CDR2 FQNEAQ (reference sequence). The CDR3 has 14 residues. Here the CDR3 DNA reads TGTGCCAGCAGCTTAGGTTCGGGGTTGGCTGAAGCTTTCTTT. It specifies CASSLGSGLAEAFF.

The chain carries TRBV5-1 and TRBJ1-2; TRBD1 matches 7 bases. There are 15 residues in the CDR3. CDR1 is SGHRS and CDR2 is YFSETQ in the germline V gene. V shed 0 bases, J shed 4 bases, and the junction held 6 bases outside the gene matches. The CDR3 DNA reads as TGCGCCAGCAGCTTGGCCCAGGGGGTCGGCTATGGCTACACCTTC. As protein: CASSLAQGVGYGYTF.

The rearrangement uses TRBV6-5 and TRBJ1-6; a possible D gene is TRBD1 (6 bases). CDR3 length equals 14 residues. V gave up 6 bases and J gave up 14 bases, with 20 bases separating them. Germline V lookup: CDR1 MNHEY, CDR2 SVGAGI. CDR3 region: CASSRDTSVEALHF. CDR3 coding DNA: TGTGCCAGCAGCCGGGACACCTCCGTTGAGGCCCTCCACTTT.

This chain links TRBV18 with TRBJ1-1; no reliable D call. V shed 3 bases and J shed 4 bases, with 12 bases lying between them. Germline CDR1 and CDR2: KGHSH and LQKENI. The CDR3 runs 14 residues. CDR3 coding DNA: TGTGCCAGCTCACCCCGGACTGAAATCACTGAAGCTTTCTTT. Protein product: CASSPRTEITEAFF.

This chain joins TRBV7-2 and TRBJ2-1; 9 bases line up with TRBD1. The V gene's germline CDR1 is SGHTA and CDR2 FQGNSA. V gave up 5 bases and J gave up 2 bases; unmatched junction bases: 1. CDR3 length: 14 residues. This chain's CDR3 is CASSRTGAYNEQFF. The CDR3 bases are TGTGCCAGCAGCCGGACAGGGGCCTACAATGAGCAGTTCTTC.

In nucleotides, the CDR3 is TGTGCCAGCAGCTCGGGAGGTTCCACCGGGGAGCTGTTTTTT. It yields the protein CASSSGGSTGELFF. The gene calls are TRBV11-3 and TRBJ2-2, with TRBD2 matching over 7 bases. Germline values: CDR1 SGHNT, CDR2 YENEEA. V shed 4 bases, J shed 4 bases, and the junction held 3 bases outside the gene matches. The CDR3 extends over 14 amino acids.

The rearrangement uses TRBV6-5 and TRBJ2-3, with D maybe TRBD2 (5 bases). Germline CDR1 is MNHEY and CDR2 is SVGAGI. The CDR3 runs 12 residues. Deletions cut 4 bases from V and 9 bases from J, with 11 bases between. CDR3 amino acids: CASSSGERTQYF. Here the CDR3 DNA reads TGTGCCAGCAGTTCCGGGGAGCGGACGCAGTATTTT.

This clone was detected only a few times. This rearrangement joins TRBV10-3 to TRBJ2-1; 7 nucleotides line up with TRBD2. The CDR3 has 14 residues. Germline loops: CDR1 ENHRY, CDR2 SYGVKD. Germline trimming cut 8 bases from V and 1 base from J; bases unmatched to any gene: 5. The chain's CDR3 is CAISGSGSYNEQFF. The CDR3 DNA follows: TGTGCCATCTCTGGTAGCGGGTCCTACAATGAGCAGTTCTTC.

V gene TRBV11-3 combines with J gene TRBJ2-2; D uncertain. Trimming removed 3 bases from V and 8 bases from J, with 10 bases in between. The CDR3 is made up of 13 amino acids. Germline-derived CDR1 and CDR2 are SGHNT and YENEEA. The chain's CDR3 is CASSFTERGELFF. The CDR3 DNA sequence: TGTGCCAGCAGCTTCACTGAGCGTGGGGAGCTGTTTTTT.

CDR3 sequence reads: CASSLSGYEQYF. The DNA for the CDR3 is TGCGCCAGCAGCCTCTCGGGCTACGAGCAGTACTTC. The V gene is TRBV4-1, the J gene TRBJ2-7; no clear D gene. The V gene's germline CDR1 is MGHRA and CDR2 YSYEKL. V was shortened by 4 bases and J by 3 bases, with 7 bases between the two germline ends. The CDR3 has 12 amino acids.

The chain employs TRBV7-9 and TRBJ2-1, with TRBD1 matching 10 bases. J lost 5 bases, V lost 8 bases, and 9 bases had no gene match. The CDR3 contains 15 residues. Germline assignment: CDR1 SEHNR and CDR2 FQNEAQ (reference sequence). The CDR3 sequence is CASGKTGTGDNEQFF. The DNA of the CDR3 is TGTGCCAGCGGGAAGACCGGGACAGGGGACAATGAGCAGTTCTTC.

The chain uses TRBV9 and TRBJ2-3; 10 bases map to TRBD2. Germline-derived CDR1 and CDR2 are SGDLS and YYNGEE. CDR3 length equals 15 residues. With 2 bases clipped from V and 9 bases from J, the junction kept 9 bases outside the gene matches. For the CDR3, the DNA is TGTGCCAGCAGCGTCGGGACTAGCGACCGGGGAACGCAGTATTTT. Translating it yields CASSVGTSDRGTQYF.

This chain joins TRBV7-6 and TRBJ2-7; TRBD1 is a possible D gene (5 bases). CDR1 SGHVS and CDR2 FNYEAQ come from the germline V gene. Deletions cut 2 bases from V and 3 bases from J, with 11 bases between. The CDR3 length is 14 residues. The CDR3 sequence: CASSLNGQGYEQYF. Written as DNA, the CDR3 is TGTGCCAGCAGCTTAAACGGGCAGGGCTACGAGCAGTACTTC.

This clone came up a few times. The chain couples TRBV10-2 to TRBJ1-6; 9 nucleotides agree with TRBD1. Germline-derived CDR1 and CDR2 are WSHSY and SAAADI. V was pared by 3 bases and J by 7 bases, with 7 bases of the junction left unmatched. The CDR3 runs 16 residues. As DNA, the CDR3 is TGCGCCAGCAGTGAACTACAGGGGGCGCAAAATTCACCCCTCCACTTT. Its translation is CASSELQGAQNSPLHF.

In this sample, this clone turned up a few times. The CDR3 nucleotides read TGTGCCAGCAGTCGACAGGGTAACTATGGCTACACCTTC. Protein sequence: CASSRQGNYGYTF. The chain links TRBV6-6 to TRBJ1-2; 7 nucleotides match TRBD1. This CDR3 region has 13 residues. The junction had 1 base not matched to a gene; V was cut back by 5 bases and J by 1 base. Per the germline V gene, CDR1 is MNHNY and CDR2 is SVGAGI (reference sequence).

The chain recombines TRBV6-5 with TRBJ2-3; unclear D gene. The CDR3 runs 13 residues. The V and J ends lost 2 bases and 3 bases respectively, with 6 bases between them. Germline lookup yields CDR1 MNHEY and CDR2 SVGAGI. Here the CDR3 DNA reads TGTGCCAGCAGTTACGAGCCTACAGATACGCAGTATTTT. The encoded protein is CASSYEPTDTQYF.

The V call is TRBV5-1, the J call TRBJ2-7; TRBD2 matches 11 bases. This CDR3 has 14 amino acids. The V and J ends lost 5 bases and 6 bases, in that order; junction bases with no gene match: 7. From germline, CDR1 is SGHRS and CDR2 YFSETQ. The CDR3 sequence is CASSRTSGSAEQYF. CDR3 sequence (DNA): TGCGCCAGCAGTCGTACTAGCGGGAGTGCCGAGCAGTACTTC. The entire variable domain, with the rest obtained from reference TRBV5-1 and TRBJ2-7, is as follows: KAGVTQTPRYLIKTRGQQVTLSCSPISGHRSVSWYQQTPGQGLQFLFEYFSETQRNKGNFPGRFSGRQFSNSRSEMNVSTLELGDSALYLCASSRTSGSAEQYFGPGTRLTVT.

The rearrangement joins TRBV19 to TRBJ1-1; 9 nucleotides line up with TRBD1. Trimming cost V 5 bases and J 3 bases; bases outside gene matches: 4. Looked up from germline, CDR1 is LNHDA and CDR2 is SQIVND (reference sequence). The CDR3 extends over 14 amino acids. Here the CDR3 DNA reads TGTGCCAGTAGTCTACAGGGGGCGGACACTGAAGCTTTCTTT. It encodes CASSLQGADTEAFF.

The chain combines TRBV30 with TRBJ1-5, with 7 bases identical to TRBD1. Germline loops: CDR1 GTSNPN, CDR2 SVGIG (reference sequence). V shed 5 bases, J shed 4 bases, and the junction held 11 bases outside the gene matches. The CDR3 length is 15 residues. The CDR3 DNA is TGTGCCTGGGCGGGACAGTCCTTGGGGAATCAGCCCCAGCATTTT. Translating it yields CAWAGQSLGNQPQHF.

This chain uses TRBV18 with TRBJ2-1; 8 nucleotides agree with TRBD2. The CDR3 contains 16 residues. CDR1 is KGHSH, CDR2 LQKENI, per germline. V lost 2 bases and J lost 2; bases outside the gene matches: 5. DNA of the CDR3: TGTGCCAGCTCACCAGCCAGCGGGAGAACCTACAATGAGCAGTTCTTC. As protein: CASSPASGRTYNEQFF.

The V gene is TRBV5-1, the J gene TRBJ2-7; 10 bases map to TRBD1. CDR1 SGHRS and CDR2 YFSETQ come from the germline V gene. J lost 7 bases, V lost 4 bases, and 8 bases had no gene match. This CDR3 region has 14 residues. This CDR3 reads CASSPRQGASEQYF. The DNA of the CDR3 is TGCGCCAGCAGCCCACGACAGGGGGCGAGTGAGCAGTACTTC.

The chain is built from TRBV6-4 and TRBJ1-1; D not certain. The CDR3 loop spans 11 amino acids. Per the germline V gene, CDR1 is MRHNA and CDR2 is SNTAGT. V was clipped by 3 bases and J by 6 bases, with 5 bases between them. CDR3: CASSEGAEAFF. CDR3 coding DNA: TGTGCCAGCAGTGAAGGAGCTGAAGCTTTCTTT.

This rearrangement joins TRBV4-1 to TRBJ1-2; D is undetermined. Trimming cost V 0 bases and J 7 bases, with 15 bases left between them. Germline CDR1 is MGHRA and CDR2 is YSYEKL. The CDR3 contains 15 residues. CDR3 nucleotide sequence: TGCGCCAGCAGCCAAGACAACAGAGGGCGGCTTGGCTACACCTTC. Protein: CASSQDNRGRLGYTF.